This record concerns one T cell receptor beta chain sequence. Its target is unknown. The method was immunoSEQ multiplex PCR; TCRdb's version includes in-frame clones alone and lacks a portion of them. The sample lists millions of clones; approximately 95% were seen once. This sample stems from a study of shared clonotypes between healthy human individuals. Overall study findings and caveats: Represented diversity (both genetic and exposure-history) was limited by the small number of donors.

V was shortened by 5 bases and J by 8 bases, with 21 bases between the two germline ends. The CDR3 consists of 15 residues. Germline V lookup: CDR1 MDHEN, CDR2 SYDVKM. The specimen was naive CD4+ T cells sorted from blood. Subset in this sample: CD45RA+ positively selected. The TCR was taken from a man aged 18-30 years in good health. The chain uses TRBV28 and TRBJ1-2; TRBD1 might be the D (5 bases). In nucleotides, the CDR3 is TGTGCCAGCAGTCCTGGGACCCTCGGTTGGGTGGGCTACACCTTC. Translation: CASSPGTLGWVGYTF.